This T cell receptor beta chain was sequenced for a study of blood T cell repertoires in COVID-19. Turning to the study itself: T cells, B-cell-depleted T cells, or PBMCs provided the cDNA or gDNA that served as material.

Original methodology: Cell counts per sample came from amplifying reference gene primers. Clones were sequenced by immunoSEQ multiplex PCR, and TCRdb holds only the in-frame ones, with some missing. The D gene and trimming were derived from the DNA, and the V and J assignments and clone size from that table. The sample shows around 70,000 clones, approximately 80% of them seen only once. This clone is a singleton in its sample. This CDR3 comprises 11 residues. Germline V gene lookup returns CDR1 GTSNPN and CDR2 SVGIG (reference sequence). The V end lost 0 bases, the J end lost 10 bases, and 9 bases lay between the germline ends.

This chain joins TRBV30 and TRBJ1-1, with TRBD1 as a possible D gene (5 bases). The sequenced material came from peripheral blood. The clonotype originates from a man aged 45-65 years with COVID-19, enrolled during active disease. The chain's CDR3 is CAWSVGGRAFF. The CDR3, as DNA: TGTGCCTGGAGTGTGGGGGGGAGAGCTTTCTTT.